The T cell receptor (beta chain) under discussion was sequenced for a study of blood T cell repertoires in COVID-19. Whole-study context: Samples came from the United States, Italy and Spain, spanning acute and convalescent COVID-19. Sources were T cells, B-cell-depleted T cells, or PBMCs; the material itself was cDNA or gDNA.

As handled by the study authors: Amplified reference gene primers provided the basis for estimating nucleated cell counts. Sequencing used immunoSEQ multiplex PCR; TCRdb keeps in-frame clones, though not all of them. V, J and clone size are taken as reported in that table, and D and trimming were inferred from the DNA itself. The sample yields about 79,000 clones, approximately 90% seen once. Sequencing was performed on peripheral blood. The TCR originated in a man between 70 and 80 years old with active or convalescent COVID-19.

CDR3 sequence reads: CASSPPGHSNYGYTF. In DNA form, the CDR3 reads TGTGCCAGCAGTCCGCCGGGACACAGCAACTATGGCTACACCTTC. This chain links TRBV6-5 with TRBJ1-2, with a tentative D call TRBD1 (6 bases). The length of the CDR3 is 15 residues. The V gene lost 5 bases and the J gene lost 2 bases, with 15 bases spanning the gap. The V gene's germline CDR1 is MNHEY and CDR2 SVGAGI.